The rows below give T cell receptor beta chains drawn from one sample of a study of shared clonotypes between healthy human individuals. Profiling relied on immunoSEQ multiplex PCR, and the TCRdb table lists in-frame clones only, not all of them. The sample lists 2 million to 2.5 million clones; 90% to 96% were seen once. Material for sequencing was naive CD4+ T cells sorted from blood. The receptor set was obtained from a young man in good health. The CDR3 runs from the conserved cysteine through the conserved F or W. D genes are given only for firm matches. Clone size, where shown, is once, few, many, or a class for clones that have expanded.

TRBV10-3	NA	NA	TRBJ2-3	TGTGCCATCAGTGAGTCCATAAACAGGGTTTCCCCTCGCACAGATACGCAGTATTTT	CAISESINRVSPRTDTQYF
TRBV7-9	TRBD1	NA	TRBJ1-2	TGTGCCAGCAGCTCCACCCGGGACAGGAATTATGGCTACACCTTC	CASSSTRDRNYGYTF
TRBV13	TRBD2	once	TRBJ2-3	TGTGCCAGCAGCTTAGGCTCCGGGACTAGCGGCACAGATACGCAGTATTTT	CASSLGSGTSGTDTQYF
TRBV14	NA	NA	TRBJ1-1	TGTGCCAGCAGCCATTATGTAGAGAACACTGAAGCTTTCTTT	CASSHYVENTEAFF
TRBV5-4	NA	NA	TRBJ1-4	TGTGCCAGCAGCTTGCAGGAGGGAGGGTCCAAAAAACTGTTTTTT	CASSLQEGGSKKLFF
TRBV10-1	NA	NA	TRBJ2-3	TGCGCCAGCAGTGAGCCGACGCCTGGAACGCAGTATTTT	CASSEPTPGTQYF
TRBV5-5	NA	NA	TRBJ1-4	TGTGCCAGCAGCGAGGTAAGAACTAATGAAAAACTGTTTTTT	CASSEVRTNEKLFF
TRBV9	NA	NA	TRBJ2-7	TGTGCCAGCAGCAGGTTTCTAAGTCCCTACGAGCAGTACTTC	CASSRFLSPYEQYF
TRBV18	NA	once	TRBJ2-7	TGTGCCAGCTCACCACGGGGGGAGGAGCAGTACTTC	CASSPRGEEQYF
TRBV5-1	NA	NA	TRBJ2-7	TGCGCCAGCCGCGGGGGAGAGGGGGCCTACGAGCAGTACTTC	CASRGGEGAYEQYF
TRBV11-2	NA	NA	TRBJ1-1	TGTGCCAGCAGCTTAGGACAGAACACTGAAGCTTTCTTT	CASSLGQNTEAFF
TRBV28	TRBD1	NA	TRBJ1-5	TGTGCCAGCAGTCTCGCGACAGGGAGGAGCAATCAGCCCCAGCATTTT	CASSLATGRSNQPQHF
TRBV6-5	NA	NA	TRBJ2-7	TGTGCCACAAAGAACCAGGTCCTCTCCTACGAGCAGTACTTC	CATKNQVLSYEQYF
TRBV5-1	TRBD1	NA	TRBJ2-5	TGCGCCAGCAGCGGCGCCGGGACAGGGGCTCAAGAGACCCAGTACTTC	CASSGAGTGAQETQYF
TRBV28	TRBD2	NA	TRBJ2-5	TGTGCCAGCAGTTTATTACTAGCGGGGACCTGGGGGACCCAGTACTTC	CASSLLLAGTWGTQYF
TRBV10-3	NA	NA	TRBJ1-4	TGTGCCATCAGCTCTACGAATGAAAAACTGTTTTTT	CAISSTNEKLFF
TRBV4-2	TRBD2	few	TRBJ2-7	TGTGCCAGCAGCCAAGATGGGACTAGCGGCTACGAGCAGTACTTC	CASSQDGTSGYEQYF
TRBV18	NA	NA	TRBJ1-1	TGTGCCAGCTCACCACTTTCCGGGGGGGTCGGGACTGAAGCTTTCTTT	CASSPLSGGVGTEAFF
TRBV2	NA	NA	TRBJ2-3	TGTGCCGTAAGACGGGGGATGAACACAGATACGCAGTATTTT	CAVRRGMNTDTQYF
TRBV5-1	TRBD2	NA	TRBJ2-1	TGCGCCAGCAAGACCCTCCTAGCGGGCAATGAGCAGTTCTTC	CASKTLLAGNEQFF
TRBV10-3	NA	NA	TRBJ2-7	TGTGCCATCAGTGATCTGGGACTCCCCTACGAGCAGTACTTC	CAISDLGLPYEQYF
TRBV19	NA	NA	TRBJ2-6	TGTGCCAGTAGGCTGGGGAGTGGGGCCAACGTCCTGACTTTC	CASRLGSGANVLTF
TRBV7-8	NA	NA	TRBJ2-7	TGTGCCAGCAGCGGGTCCGGGACGGTTAGCTCCTACGAGCAGTACTTC	CASSGSGTVSSYEQYF
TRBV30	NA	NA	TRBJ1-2	TGTGCTCGGAGGGTACGGAGGGATGGCTACACCTTC	CARRVRRDGYTF
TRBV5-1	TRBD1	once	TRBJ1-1	TGCGCCAGCAGCTTGGACCCAGGGGGAGGCACTGAAGCTTTCTTT	CASSLDPGGGTEAFF
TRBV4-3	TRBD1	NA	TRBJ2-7	TGCGCCAGCAGCCAGGATTACCGGGACAGGAGCTCCTACGAGCAGTACTTC	CASSQDYRDRSSYEQYF
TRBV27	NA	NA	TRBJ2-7	TGTGCCAGCAGTTTATCGGGACAAACGGGCGAGCAGTACTTC	CASSLSGQTGEQYF
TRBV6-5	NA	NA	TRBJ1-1	TGTGCCAGCAGTTCCGGGGGCCTGAACACTGAAGCTTTCTTT	CASSSGGLNTEAFF
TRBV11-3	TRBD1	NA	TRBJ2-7	TGTGCCAGCAGCTATGCGCGGGGGACAGGGGTCGACGAGCAGTACTTC	CASSYARGTGVDEQYF
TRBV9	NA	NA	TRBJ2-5	TGTGCCAGCAGCACCAGACCGGGATCAAGCCGGGAGACCCAGTACTTC	CASSTRPGSSRETQYF
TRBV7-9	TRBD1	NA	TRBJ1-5	TGTGCCAGCAGCTTAACCGTAGGACAGGGGATCAATCAGCCCCAGCATTTT	CASSLTVGQGINQPQHF